A selection of T cell receptor beta chains follows, all from one sample in a study of shared clonotypes between healthy human individuals. TCRdb's table, derived via immunoSEQ multiplex PCR, lists solely in-frame clones and lacks some. The table lists under 750,000 clones, around 70% of them singletons. The sequenced sample consisted of memory CD4+ T cells sorted from blood. The receptor set was obtained from a woman aged 25 to 39 in good health. CDR3s include the opening cysteine and the closing phenylalanine or tryptophan. The D gene is left open where the match is weak. Rows may omit the clone size; those that give it use once, few, many or a size class.

cdr3_length: 14
d_call: NA
clone_size: NA
j_call: TRBJ1-1
v_call: TRBV11-1
cdr3_aa: CASSLIPQNTEAFF
cdr3_nt: TGTGCCAGCAGCTTAATTCCCCAGAACACTGAAGCTTTCTTT

cdr3_length: 14
d_call: NA
clone_size: NA
j_call: TRBJ1-5
v_call: TRBV19
cdr3_aa: CASSTLMSGQPQHF
cdr3_nt: TGTGCCAGTAGTACACTTATGTCCGGGCAGCCCCAGCATTTT

cdr3_length: 15
d_call: NA
clone_size: NA
j_call: TRBJ1-4
v_call: TRBV6-6
cdr3_aa: CASSYRERTNEKLFF
cdr3_nt: TGTGCCAGCAGTTACCGGGAGAGAACTAATGAAAAACTGTTTTTT

cdr3_length: 15
d_call: TRBD1
clone_size: few
j_call: TRBJ1-5
v_call: TRBV28
cdr3_aa: CASRSYGQGNQPQHF
cdr3_nt: TGTGCCAGCCGAAGTTATGGACAGGGGAATCAGCCCCAGCATTTT

cdr3_length: 16
d_call: TRBD1
clone_size: NA
j_call: TRBJ2-7
v_call: TRBV28
cdr3_aa: CASGSPEGQGSYEQYF
cdr3_nt: TGTGCCAGCGGATCTCCTGAGGGACAGGGGTCCTACGAGCAGTACTTC

cdr3_length: 16
d_call: NA
clone_size: NA
j_call: TRBJ1-1
v_call: TRBV19
cdr3_aa: CASNIRGMGIDTEAFF
cdr3_nt: TGTGCCAGTAACATCAGAGGTATGGGAATTGACACTGAAGCTTTCTTT

cdr3_length: 15
d_call: TRBD2
clone_size: NA
j_call: TRBJ2-7
v_call: TRBV28
cdr3_aa: CASSTAGVLSLEQYF
cdr3_nt: TGTGCCAGCAGTACCGCGGGGGTTCTTTCCCTCGAGCAGTACTTC

cdr3_length: 13
d_call: NA
clone_size: NA
j_call: TRBJ1-2
v_call: TRBV5-1
cdr3_aa: CASSSGLDYGYTF
cdr3_nt: TGCGCCAGCAGCTCGGGACTGGACTATGGCTACACCTTC

cdr3_length: 13
d_call: NA
clone_size: NA
j_call: TRBJ1-2
v_call: TRBV18
cdr3_aa: CASSPSGIGGYTF
cdr3_nt: TGTGCCAGCTCACCAAGTGGTATCGGAGGCTACACCTTC

cdr3_length: 14
d_call: NA
clone_size: NA
j_call: TRBJ1-2
v_call: TRBV6-6
cdr3_aa: CASGSQDTVYGYTF
cdr3_nt: TGTGCCAGCGGAAGTCAGGACACCGTCTATGGCTACACCTTC

cdr3_length: 14
d_call: NA
clone_size: NA
j_call: TRBJ1-3
v_call: TRBV7-2
cdr3_aa: CASSPESPSATIYF
cdr3_nt: TGTGCCAGCAGCCCCGAATCCCCCTCGGCCACCATATATTTT

cdr3_length: 16
d_call: NA
clone_size: NA
j_call: TRBJ2-2
v_call: TRBV2
cdr3_aa: CASSEVTGRDTGELFF
cdr3_nt: TGTGCCAGCAGTGAAGTCACAGGGAGGGACACCGGGGAGCTGTTTTTT

cdr3_length: 12
d_call: NA
clone_size: NA
j_call: TRBJ1-2
v_call: TRBV5-6
cdr3_aa: CASSFSQYGYTF
cdr3_nt: TGTGCCAGCAGCTTTTCACAGTATGGCTACACCTTC

cdr3_length: 14
d_call: NA
clone_size: few
j_call: TRBJ2-2
v_call: TRBV30
cdr3_aa: CAWSVIKGVGELFF
cdr3_nt: TGTGCCTGGAGTGTAATAAAGGGTGTGGGGGAGCTGTTTTTT

cdr3_length: 14
d_call: NA
clone_size: NA
j_call: TRBJ1-1
v_call: TRBV5-5
cdr3_aa: CASSLAGFNTEAFF
cdr3_nt: TGTGCCAGCAGCTTGGCCGGGTTCAACACTGAAGCTTTCTTT

cdr3_length: 16
d_call: TRBD2
clone_size: NA
j_call: TRBJ2-7
v_call: TRBV28
cdr3_aa: CASSVYYSGVLYEQYF
cdr3_nt: TGTGCCAGCAGTGTCTATTATAGCGGGGTTCTCTACGAGCAGTACTTC

cdr3_length: 16
d_call: NA
clone_size: many
j_call: TRBJ2-3
v_call: TRBV7-6
cdr3_aa: CASSLGGMGSTDTQYF
cdr3_nt: TGTGCCAGCAGCTTAGGGGGGATGGGCTCCACAGATACGCAGTATTTT

cdr3_length: 21
d_call: NA
clone_size: NA
j_call: TRBJ2-7
v_call: TRBV4-1
cdr3_aa: CASSHPKSQGRGRTADYEQYF
cdr3_nt: TGCGCCAGCAGCCACCCTAAGTCGCAGGGGCGGGGACGGACAGCGGACTACGAGCAGTACTTC

cdr3_length: 14
d_call: NA
clone_size: few
j_call: TRBJ1-1
v_call: TRBV7-8
cdr3_aa: CASSLSDGNTEAFF
cdr3_nt: TGTGCCAGCAGCTTATCCGACGGGAACACTGAAGCTTTCTTT

cdr3_length: 16
d_call: TRBD2
clone_size: NA
j_call: TRBJ2-1
v_call: TRBV2
cdr3_aa: CASSTFGLAGINEQFF
cdr3_nt: TGTGCCAGCAGCACCTTTGGACTAGCGGGAATCAATGAGCAGTTCTTC

cdr3_length: 13
d_call: NA
clone_size: once
j_call: TRBJ2-5
v_call: TRBV6-5
cdr3_aa: CASSLRDRETQYF
cdr3_nt: TGTGCCAGCAGCCTTAGGGACCGAGAGACCCAGTACTTC

cdr3_length: 15
d_call: NA
clone_size: NA
j_call: TRBJ2-6
v_call: TRBV27
cdr3_aa: CASSLLGKFGNVLTF
cdr3_nt: TGTGCCAGCAGTTTATTGGGGAAGTTCGGCAACGTCCTGACTTTC

cdr3_length: 19
d_call: TRBD2
clone_size: NA
j_call: TRBJ2-7
v_call: TRBV5-1
cdr3_aa: CASSQQITTGLAGPYEQYF
cdr3_nt: TGCGCCAGCAGCCAACAGATTACCACAGGACTAGCGGGACCCTACGAGCAGTACTTC

cdr3_length: 14
d_call: NA
clone_size: NA
j_call: TRBJ1-2
v_call: TRBV2
cdr3_aa: CASSVAGLDYGYTF
cdr3_nt: TGTGCCAGCAGTGTTGCGGGGCTGGACTATGGCTACACCTTC